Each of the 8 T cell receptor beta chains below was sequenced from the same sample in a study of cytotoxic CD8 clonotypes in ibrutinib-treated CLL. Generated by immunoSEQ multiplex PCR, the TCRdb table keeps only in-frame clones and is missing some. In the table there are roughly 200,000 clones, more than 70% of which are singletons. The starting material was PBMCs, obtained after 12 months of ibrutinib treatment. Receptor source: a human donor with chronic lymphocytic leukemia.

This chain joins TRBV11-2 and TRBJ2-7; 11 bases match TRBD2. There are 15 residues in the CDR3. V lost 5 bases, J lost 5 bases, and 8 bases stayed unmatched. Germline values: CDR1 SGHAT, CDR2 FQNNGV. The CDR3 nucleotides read TGTGCCAGCAGCGCCGGGACTAGCGGTTTGAACGAGCAGTACTTC. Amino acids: CASSAGTSGLNEQYF.

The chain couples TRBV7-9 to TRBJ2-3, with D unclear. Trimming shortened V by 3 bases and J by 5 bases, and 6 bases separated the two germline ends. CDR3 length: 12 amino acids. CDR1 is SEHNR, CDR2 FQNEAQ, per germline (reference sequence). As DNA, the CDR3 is TGTGCCAGCAGCTTTCGAGGAGATACGCAGTATTTT. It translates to CASSFRGDTQYF.

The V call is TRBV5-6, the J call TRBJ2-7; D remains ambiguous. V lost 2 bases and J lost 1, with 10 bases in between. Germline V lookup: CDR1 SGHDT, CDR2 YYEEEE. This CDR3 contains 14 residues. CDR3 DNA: TGTGCCAGCAGCTTCCTCGACAATTCCTACGAGCAGTACTTC. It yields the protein CASSFLDNSYEQYF.

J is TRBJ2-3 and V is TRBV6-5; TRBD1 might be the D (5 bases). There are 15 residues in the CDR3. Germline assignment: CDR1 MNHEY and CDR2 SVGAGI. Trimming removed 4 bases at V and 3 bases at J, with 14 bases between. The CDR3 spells CASSFAGIVTDTQYF. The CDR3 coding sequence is TGTGCCAGCAGTTTTGCAGGGATCGTGACAGATACGCAGTATTTT.

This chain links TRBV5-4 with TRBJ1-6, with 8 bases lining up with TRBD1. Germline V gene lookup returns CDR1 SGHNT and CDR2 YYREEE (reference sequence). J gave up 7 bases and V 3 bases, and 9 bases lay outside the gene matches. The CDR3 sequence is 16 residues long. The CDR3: CASSWDRRLGNSPLHF. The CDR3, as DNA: TGTGCCAGCAGCTGGGACAGGAGGCTTGGGAATTCACCCCTCCACTTT.

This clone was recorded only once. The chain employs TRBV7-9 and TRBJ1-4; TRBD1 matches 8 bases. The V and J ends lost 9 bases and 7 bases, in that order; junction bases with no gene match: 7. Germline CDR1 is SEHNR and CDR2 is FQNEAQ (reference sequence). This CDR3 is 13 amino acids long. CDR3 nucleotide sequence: TGTGCCAGTGTATCGACAGGGGTTGAAAAACTGTTTTTT. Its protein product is CASVSTGVEKLFF.

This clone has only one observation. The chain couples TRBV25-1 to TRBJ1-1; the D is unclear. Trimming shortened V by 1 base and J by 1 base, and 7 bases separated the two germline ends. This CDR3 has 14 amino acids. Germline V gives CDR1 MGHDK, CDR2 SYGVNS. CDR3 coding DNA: TGTGCCAGCAGTGAATCCCGATGGAACACTGAAGCTTTCTTT. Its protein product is CASSESRWNTEAFF.

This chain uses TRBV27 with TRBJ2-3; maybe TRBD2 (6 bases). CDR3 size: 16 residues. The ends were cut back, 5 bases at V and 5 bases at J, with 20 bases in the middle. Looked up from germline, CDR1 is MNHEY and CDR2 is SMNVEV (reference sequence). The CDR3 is CASSADGGVNGDTQYF. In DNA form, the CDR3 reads TGTGCCAGCAGTGCAGACGGGGGAGTCAATGGAGATACGCAGTATTTT.